The 25 T cell receptor beta chains listed next were all sequenced from one sample in a study of T cell responses to AZD1222 COVID-19 vaccine. Generated by immunoSEQ multiplex PCR, the TCRdb table keeps only in-frame clones and is missing some. The data show around 97,000 clones, roughly nine tenths seen once. The sequencing here drew on peripheral blood, taken on day 0 of AZD1222 vaccination. The receptors stem from an adult in good health.

CDR3 loop: CASSLAQGNYEQYF. The CDR3 DNA reads TGTGCCAGCAGCTTGGCACAGGGGAACTACGAGCAGTACTTC. The rearrangement joins TRBV5-4 to TRBJ2-7; 7 bases match TRBD1. The CDR3 has 14 residues. The V and J ends lost 0 bases and 3 bases, in that order; junction bases with no gene match: 3. Germline V gene sequence: CDR1 SGHNT, CDR2 YYREEE (reference sequence).

This chain links TRBV5-1 with TRBJ2-1; maybe TRBD1 (6 bases). V was shortened by 0 bases and J by 4 bases, with 11 bases between the two germline ends. The CDR3 runs 15 residues. The germline V gene has CDR1 SGHRS and CDR2 YFSETQ. The DNA of the CDR3 is TGCGCCAGCAGCTTGGGACAGGCTGGTTACAATGAGCAGTTCTTC. As protein: CASSLGQAGYNEQFF.

The chain links TRBV6-2 or TRBV6-3 to TRBJ2-7; no clear D. Trimming took off 6 bases at V and 0 bases at J, with 6 bases between the two ends. Germline-derived CDR1 and CDR2 are MNHEY and SVGEGT. CDR3 length equals 12 residues. The CDR3 region is CASSRLSYEQYF. In DNA form, the CDR3 reads TGTGCCAGCAGCCGACTCTCCTACGAGCAGTACTTC.

This clone was observed a single time. This chain uses TRBV5-1 with TRBJ2-3; TRBD1 agrees at 7 bases. This CDR3 has 15 residues. Looked up from germline, CDR1 is SGHRS and CDR2 is YFSETQ. Trimming cost V 4 bases and J 2 bases; bases outside gene matches: 7. This CDR3 reads CASSRRTGLTDTQYF. In DNA form, the CDR3 reads TGCGCCAGCAGCAGAAGGACAGGCCTCACAGATACGCAGTATTTT.

V gene TRBV7-8 combines with J gene TRBJ1-4; TRBD1 is a possible D gene (5 bases). Germline V CDR1 and CDR2: SGHVS, FQNEAQ. V was pared by 3 bases and J by 8 bases, with 10 bases between. The length of the CDR3 is 13 residues. The CDR3 DNA reads as TGTGCCAGCAGCTTGGGGGGGGTCGAAAAACTGTTTTTT. It codes for CASSLGGVEKLFF.

The chain carries TRBV7-2 and TRBJ2-6; 14 nucleotides line up with TRBD2. The CDR3 runs to 18 residues. Germline-derived CDR1 and CDR2 are SGHTA and FQGNSA. J gave up 2 bases and V 4 bases, and 4 bases lay outside the gene matches. CDR3 nucleotides: TGTGCCAGCAGCTGGAGACTAGCGGGAGGGACTGGGGCCAACGTCCTGACTTTC. Translated, it gives CASSWRLAGGTGANVLTF.

J is TRBJ2-1 and V is TRBV5-1, with TRBD2 identical over 9 bases. The germline gives CDR1 SGHRS, CDR2 YFSETQ. The CDR3 has 15 amino acids. V lost 0 bases, J lost 3 bases, and 1 base stayed unmatched. The DNA of the CDR3 is TGCGCCAGCAGCTTGGGACTAGCGGTCTACAATGAGCAGTTCTTC. Residues: CASSLGLAVYNEQFF.

The rearrangement joins TRBV6-6 to TRBJ1-1, with D perhaps TRBD1 (6 bases). From germline, CDR1 is MNHNY and CDR2 SVGAGI (reference sequence). This CDR3 is 14 amino acids long. The ends were cut back, 0 bases at V and 8 bases at J, with 13 bases in the middle. The CDR3 nucleotides read TGTGCCAGCAGTTACTCTTCAACCGGGACAGAAGCTTTCTTT. Translating gives CASSYSSTGTEAFF.

The rearrangement joins TRBV28 to TRBJ1-2, with D possibly matching TRBD1 (6 bases). Germline V gene data show CDR1 as MDHEN and CDR2 as SYDVKM. This CDR3 comprises 13 residues. V lost 8 bases, J lost 7 bases, and 17 bases lay in between. CDR3 sequence (DNA): TGTGCCAGCGGCTGGCTCGGGGGCGCTGGCTACACCTTC. It codes for CASGWLGGAGYTF.

The chain uses TRBV7-9 and TRBJ2-5, with TRBD1 as a possible D gene (6 bases). CDR1 is SEHNR and CDR2 is FQNEAQ in the germline V gene (reference sequence). Trimming took 4 bases from V and 1 from J, leaving 13 bases between them. The CDR3 is 15 residues long. Written as DNA, the CDR3 is TGTGCCAGCAGCTCCGGACAGAGTTCCCAAGAGACCCAGTACTTC. It specifies CASSSGQSSQETQYF.

The V gene is TRBV7-9, the J gene TRBJ1-2, with 8 nucleotides matching TRBD1. Germline values: CDR1 SEHNR, CDR2 FQNEAQ (reference sequence). The CDR3 has 14 residues. V shed 5 bases and J 4 bases; nucleotides not matched to a gene: 6. The CDR3 DNA sequence: TGTGCCAGCAGCCCCGGACAGGGAATCTATGGCTACACCTTC. Its translation: CASSPGQGIYGYTF.

The J gene is TRBJ2-7, the V gene TRBV10-3; unclear D gene. The CDR3 has 12 amino acids. Trimming cost V 3 bases and J 1 base, with 4 bases left between them. The germline V gene has CDR1 ENHRY and CDR2 SYGVKD. The CDR3 loop reads CAISDDSYEQYF. The CDR3 nucleotides read TGTGCCATCAGTGACGATTCCTACGAGCAGTACTTC.

The chain's CDR3 is CASSQDWGRGFSGNTIYF. CDR3 nucleotides: TGTGCCAGCAGCCAAGATTGGGGCAGGGGGTTCTCTGGAAACACCATATATTTT. The chain combines TRBV14 with TRBJ1-3; 7 positions match TRBD1. CDR3 size: 18 residues. The V gene's germline CDR1 is SGHDN and CDR2 FVKESK. V was clipped by 0 bases and J by 0 bases; unmatched bases: 8.

As to this clone: This same CDR3 is encoded by further DNA sequences in the sample. The V call is TRBV7-2, the J call TRBJ2-7; D call uncertain. Trimming cost V 5 bases and J 0 bases, with 2 bases left between them. The CDR3 consists of 11 residues. Germline CDR1 and CDR2: SGHTA and FQGNSA. CDR3 residues: CASSPSYEQYF. CDR3 DNA sequence: TGTGCCAGCAGCCCCTCCTACGAGCAGTACTTC.

In nucleotides, the CDR3 is TGCGCCAGCACCCAGGGATACGAGCAGTACTTC. The encoded protein is CASTQGYEQYF. The genes are TRBV5-1 and TRBJ2-7; a weak D match, TRBD1 (5 bases). The length of the CDR3 is 11 residues. Trimming removed 6 bases from V and 4 bases from J, with 8 bases in between. Germline CDR1 reads SGHRS; CDR2 reads YFSETQ.

This rearrangement joins TRBV6-6 to TRBJ1-6, with D tentatively TRBD1 (6 bases). Germline V gives CDR1 MNHNY, CDR2 SVGAGI (reference sequence). The CDR3 runs to 15 residues. Trimming took 6 bases from V and 2 from J, leaving 11 bases between them. The CDR3 loop reads CASSLGQTYNSPLHF. The CDR3, as DNA: TGTGCCAGCAGCCTTGGACAGACCTATAATTCACCCCTCCACTTT.

This chain links TRBV6-1 with TRBJ2-1, with D perhaps matching TRBD2 (5 bases). V was shortened by 2 bases and J by 0 bases, with 11 bases between the two germline ends. CDR1 and CDR2 (germline): MNHNS, SASEGT. This CDR3 spans 16 amino acids. The DNA for the CDR3 is TGTGCCAGCAGTGAATCAGCGGCGCTCTCCTACAATGAGCAGTTCTTC. Translating gives CASSESAALSYNEQFF.

This clone is a singleton in its sample. In nucleotides, the CDR3 is TGTGCCAGCAGTTATCAACCCTTAGAGGGCTACACCTTC. Translation: CASSYQPLEGYTF. The genes are TRBV6-2 or TRBV6-3 and TRBJ1-2; no definite D call. Germline V gene lookup returns CDR1 MNHEY and CDR2 SVGEGT. Trimming stripped 3 bases from V and 8 bases from J, with 13 bases between. This CDR3 comprises 13 residues.

Remarks on this clone: One end of the junction does not line up with germline, which may come from a read error. CDR3 region: CATSRDTNYGYTF. In DNA, the CDR3 is TGTGCCACCAGCCGAGACACTAACTATGGCTACACCTTC. The chain carries TRBV15 and TRBJ1-2, with D unresolved. The CDR3 runs to 13 residues. CDR1 is LNHNV and CDR2 is YYDKDF in the germline V gene (reference sequence).

The chain recombines TRBV11-2 with TRBJ2-7; D may be TRBD2 (5 bases). The germline V gene has CDR1 SGHAT and CDR2 FQNNGV. V was clipped by 5 bases and J by 4 bases, with 12 bases between them. CDR3 length: 13 amino acids. The CDR3 is CASSPIGEYEQYF. In nucleotides, the CDR3 is TGTGCCAGCAGCCCAATCGGGGAGTACGAGCAGTACTTC.

With regard to this clone: The same CDR3 arises from other DNA sequences in this sample as well. The chain employs TRBV6-2 or TRBV6-3 and TRBJ2-3; 7 nucleotides line up with TRBD1. The J segment lost 1 base and the V segment lost 6 bases, leaving 4 bases of the junction unmatched. Germline CDR1 is MNHEY and CDR2 is SVGEGT. CDR3 size: 14 residues. The CDR3 is CASSLTGGTDTQYF. DNA of the CDR3: TGTGCCAGCAGCCTAACAGGGGGCACAGATACGCAGTATTTT.

This chain links TRBV2 with TRBJ2-5, with no clear D. The germline V gene has CDR1 SNHLY and CDR2 FYNNEI. Trimming left V 7 bases short and J 2 bases short, with 11 bases between. This CDR3 is 13 amino acids long. The CDR3 DNA follows: TGTGCCAGCACGAGCGAGACACAAGAGACCCAGTACTTC. Translated, it gives CASTSETQETQYF. Filled out from reference TRBV2 and TRBJ2-5, the complete variable domain reads EPEVTQTPSHQVTQMGQEVILRCVPISNHLYFYWYRQILGQKVEFLVSFYNNEISEKSEIFDDQFSVERPDGSNFTLKIRSTKLEDSAMYFCASTSETQETQYFGPGTRLLVL.

This chain joins TRBV7-6 and TRBJ2-2, with D possibly TRBD2 on 6 matching bases. Germline CDR1 SGHVS, CDR2 FNYEAQ. The CDR3 loop spans 15 amino acids. V was pared by 0 bases and J by 7 bases, with 12 bases between. In nucleotides, the CDR3 is TGTGCCAGCAGCTTAGCAATCCGGGGGTTCGGGGAGCTGTTTTTT. It specifies CASSLAIRGFGELFF.

The chain links TRBV4-1 to TRBJ2-7, with 9 positions matching TRBD2. J lost 2 bases, V lost 1 base, and 6 bases had no gene match. The CDR3 runs to 16 residues. The germline V gene encodes CDR1 MGHRA and CDR2 YSYEKL. The CDR3 region has the DNA TGCGCCAGCAGCCAAGTAGCGGGAGCGGTACCCTACGAGCAGTACTTC. Residues: CASSQVAGAVPYEQYF.

The sample holds one count of this clone. The chain links TRBV19 to TRBJ1-1; D is ambiguous. Trimming shortened V by 3 bases and J by 1 base, and 15 bases separated the two germline ends. The CDR3 spans 16 residues. Germline lookup yields CDR1 LNHDA and CDR2 SQIVND (reference sequence). The CDR3 DNA reads TGTGCCAGTAGTATTGAGCAGAGGTGGACGAACACTGAAGCTTTCTTT. Translation: CASSIEQRWTNTEAFF.